This TCR beta chain was captured by sequencing in a study of CD8 T cells in ankylosing spondylitis. The study's findings and limits: A CD8+ phenotype characterized the disease-linked clones, which were relatively rare in peripheral blood. Blood from ankylosing spondylitis patients appeared to carry a characteristic roughly eight-variant TCR beta motif.

Trimming left V 0 bases short and J 2 bases short, with 6 bases between. The length of the CDR3 is 14 residues. Germline assignment: CDR1 LNHNV and CDR2 YYDKDF (reference sequence). Quantitative 5'-RACE with molecular barcodes was used to make the TCR beta libraries. TCRdb reprocessed the 5' RACE reads with MiXCR, giving one entry per CDR3 protein. The sample yields about 240,000 distinct CDR3 sequences, 8.6% seen once. On this clonotype: Its antigen is unknown.

The receptor was isolated from a male donor with ankylosing spondylitis or in good health (not recorded which). Sequences were obtained from blood, either unsorted or a sorted T cell fraction (not recorded which). The V call is TRBV15, the J call TRBJ2-3, with D maybe TRBD1 (5 bases). Written as DNA, the CDR3 is TGTGCCACCAGCAGAGAAGGGGCCACAGATACGCAGTATTTT. Translating it yields CATSREGATDTQYF.